This T cell receptor beta chain was captured by sequencing in a study of T-cell reconstitution after alpha-beta-depleted transplantation in children. Study findings and constraints: At day 60, the high TCRbeta diversity found in some patients originated from recipient T cells and thymic progenitors that had survived. The main origin of T-cell counts and diversity one year after transplant was newly produced T cells.

This clonotype came up a few times. Antigen unknown. The length of the CDR3 is 17 residues. V lost 5 bases and J 3 bases, leaving 19 bases between the germline ends. Construction of the TCRbeta library involved unique molecular identifiers. TCRdb passed the PCR reads through MiXCR, listing each CDR3 protein once. The sample lists under 750,000 distinct CDR3 sequences, roughly 23% occurring once. This TCR was recovered from a boy younger than two who had a stem cell transplant for acute myeloid leukemia, so the T cells may come from the graft donor. The rearrangement joins TRBV12-3 or TRBV12-4 to TRBJ1-4; D is uncertain. The sample in question was PBMCs, mostly from graft donor cells, obtained 360 days after TCRalphabeta/CD19-depleted stem cell transplant. CDR3 protein: CASSVGWFDPANEKLFF. The CDR3 nucleotides are TGTGCCAGCAGTGTCGGTTGGTTCGACCCGGCTAATGAAAAACTGTTTTTT.